What follows describes a single T cell receptor beta chain. Its antigen is as yet unknown. This entry is derived from a study of PD-1 blockade in classical Hodgkin lymphoma. Study findings and constraints: It was reported that newly diagnosed patients had less baseline TCR diversity than healthy donors.

Germline V CDR1 and CDR2: SGHTA, FQGNSA. Trimming removed 0 bases at V and 4 bases at J, with 9 bases between. CDR3 size: 14 residues. The assay was immunoSEQ multiplex PCR, and TCRdb's table has in-frame clones only and misses some. The top ten clones hold 13% to 15% of a sample with 25,000 to 35,000 clones, around 67% of them seen once. Relapse after autologous stem cell transplantation occurred in every patient, and brentuximab vedotin exposure varied. This sequence joins TRBV7-2 and TRBJ1-1, with a tentative D call TRBD1 (5 bases). Sequenced material: peripheral blood mononuclear cells (PBMCs), taken before the second cycle of nivolumab. This TCR derives from a human donor with classical Hodgkin lymphoma. Here the CDR3 reads CASSLAGGVTEAFF. CDR3 DNA: TGTGCCAGCAGCTTAGCGGGAGGGGTCACTGAAGCTTTCTTT.